Sequencing of this TCR beta chain was carried out in a study of blood T cell repertoires in COVID-19. CDR1 LNHDA and CDR2 SQIVND come from the germline V gene (reference sequence). The CDR3 is 15 residues long. Trimming shortened V by 3 bases and J by 7 bases, and 16 bases separated the two germline ends. Profiling relied on immunoSEQ multiplex PCR, and the TCRdb table lists in-frame clones only, not all of them. The sample has more than 65,000 clones, approximately 80% seen once. Material: peripheral blood. This TCR was recovered from a woman aged 50 to 60 with acute or convalescent COVID-19. The genes are TRBV19 and TRBJ2-1; no reliable D call. In DNA, the CDR3 is TGTGCCAGTAGTATCGGTCGTAAGATTTCGAATGAGCAGTTCTTC. The encoded protein is CASSIGRKISNEQFF. The full variable domain, rest sourced from reference TRBV19 and TRBJ2-1, is DGGITQSPKYLFRKEGQNVTLSCEQNLNHDAMYWYRQDPGQGLRLIYYSQIVNDFQKGDIAEGYSVSREKKESFPLTVTSAQKNPTAFYLCASSIGRKISNEQFFGPGTRLTVL.